This T cell receptor (beta chain) is from a study of blood T cell repertoires in COVID-19. On the study more broadly: Sites in the United States, Italy and Spain provided acute and convalescent COVID-19 samples. Sources were T cells, B-cell-depleted T cells, or PBMCs; the material itself was cDNA or gDNA.

Original methodology: Estimation of nucleated cell counts was performed using reference gene primer amplification. Sequenced by immunoSEQ multiplex PCR; TCRdb stores in-frame clones only, minus some. V and J calls and clone size are those listed in that table; D and trimming were worked out from the DNA. The sample contains nearly 350,000 clones, 91% of which appear only once. The CDR3 runs 13 residues. V lost 1 base, J lost 4 bases, and 8 bases lay in between. The specimen was peripheral blood. The rearrangement joins TRBV12-3 or TRBV12-4 to TRBJ2-7; maybe TRBD1 (5 bases). The clonotype was recovered from a woman aged 18-29 years who had recovered from COVID-19. CDR3 bases: TGTGCCAGCAGTTTAGGACAGACTTACGAGCAGTACGTC. Translated: CASSLGQTYEQYV.